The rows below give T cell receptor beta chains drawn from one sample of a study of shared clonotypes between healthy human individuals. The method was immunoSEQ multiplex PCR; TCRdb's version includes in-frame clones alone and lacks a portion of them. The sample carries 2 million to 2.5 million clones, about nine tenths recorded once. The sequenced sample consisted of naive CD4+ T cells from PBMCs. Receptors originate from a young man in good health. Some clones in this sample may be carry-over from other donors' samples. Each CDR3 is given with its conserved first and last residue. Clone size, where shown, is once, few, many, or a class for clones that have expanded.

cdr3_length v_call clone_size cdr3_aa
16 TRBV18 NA CASSQGGTGVSYEQYF
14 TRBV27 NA CASSPGTASYEQYF
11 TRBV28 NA CASRESNEQFF
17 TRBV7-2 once CASSSRYGLERSYEQYF
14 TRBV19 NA CASSRGPNTGELFF
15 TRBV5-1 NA CASSRDPSGGNEQFF
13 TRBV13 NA CASSLSQNTEAFF
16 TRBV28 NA CAILLGTALSDSPLHF
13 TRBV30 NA CAWSATVNTEAFF
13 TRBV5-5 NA CASSQDLSYGYTF
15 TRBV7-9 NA CASSRYGDREETQYF
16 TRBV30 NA CAWSSRPRGPHYGYTF
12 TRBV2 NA CASILQGTEAFF
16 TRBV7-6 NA CASSLRSSGSTDTQYF
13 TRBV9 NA CASGLAGGTEQFF
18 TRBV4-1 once CASSQSPGTSVFQETQYF
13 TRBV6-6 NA CASSYAGADTQYF
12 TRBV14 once CASSHQYYEQYF
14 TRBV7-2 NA CASRAGQSNTEAFF
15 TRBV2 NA CASSEAQSLKDTQYF
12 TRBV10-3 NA CAISRESNEQFF
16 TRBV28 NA CASSYFGGRTGNTIYF
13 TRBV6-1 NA CASRDRPTGELFF
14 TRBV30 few CAWSVGVNTGELFF
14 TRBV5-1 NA CASSRFPATDTQYF
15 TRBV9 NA CASSASGRSDNEQFF
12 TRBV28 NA CASSLEGETQYF
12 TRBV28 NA CASSSLPEKLFF
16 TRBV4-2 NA CASSQGVASGSETQYF
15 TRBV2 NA CASSDGAFRDGELFF
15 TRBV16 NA CASSLRGPTAGELFF
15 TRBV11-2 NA CASSPRTRGDSPLHF
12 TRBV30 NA CAWSSGQETQYF
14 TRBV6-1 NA CASMVRGGPETQYF
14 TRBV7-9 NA CASSLRTGGEKLFF
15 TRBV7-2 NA CASRNIFRGARGYTF
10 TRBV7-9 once CATRVTEAFF
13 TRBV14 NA CASSPGTYYEQYF
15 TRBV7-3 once CASSPLAGVSGELFF
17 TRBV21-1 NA CASTPHNGAKTGDEQFF
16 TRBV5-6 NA CASSLGPRPLGETQYF
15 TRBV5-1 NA CASSLVGVSGNTIYF